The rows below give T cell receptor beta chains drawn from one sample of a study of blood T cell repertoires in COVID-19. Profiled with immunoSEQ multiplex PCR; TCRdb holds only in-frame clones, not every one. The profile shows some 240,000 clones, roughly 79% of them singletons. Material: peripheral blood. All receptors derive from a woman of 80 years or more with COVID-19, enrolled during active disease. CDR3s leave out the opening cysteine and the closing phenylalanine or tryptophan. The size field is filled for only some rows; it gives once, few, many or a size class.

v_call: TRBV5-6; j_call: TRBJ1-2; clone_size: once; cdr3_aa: ASSRTGGDYGYT
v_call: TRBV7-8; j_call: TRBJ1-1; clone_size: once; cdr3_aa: ASSSRTDNTEAF
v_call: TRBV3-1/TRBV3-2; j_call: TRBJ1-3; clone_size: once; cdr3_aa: ASSLSGGNTIY
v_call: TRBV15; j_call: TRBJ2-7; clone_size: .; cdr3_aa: ATSIERRSYEQY
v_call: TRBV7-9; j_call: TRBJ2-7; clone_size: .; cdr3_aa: ASSPTVGRGYEQY
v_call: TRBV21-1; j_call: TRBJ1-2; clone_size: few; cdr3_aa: ASSTSDREHNYGYT
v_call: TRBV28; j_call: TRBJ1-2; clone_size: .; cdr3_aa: ASSLAGPNYGYT
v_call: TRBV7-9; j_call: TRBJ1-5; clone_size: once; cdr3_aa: ASSLAKGDNQPQH
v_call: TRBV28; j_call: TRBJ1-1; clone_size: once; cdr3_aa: ASTPPRSEAF
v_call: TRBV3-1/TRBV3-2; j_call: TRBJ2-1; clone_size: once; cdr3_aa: ASSLQGAPYNEQF
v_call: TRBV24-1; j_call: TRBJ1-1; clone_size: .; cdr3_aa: ATRGLGQGDTEAF
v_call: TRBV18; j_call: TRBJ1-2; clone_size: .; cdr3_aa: ASSPGRDSPYGYT
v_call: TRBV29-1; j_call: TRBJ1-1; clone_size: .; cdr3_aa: SVVRGNTEAF
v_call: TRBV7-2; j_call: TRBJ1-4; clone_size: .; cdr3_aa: ASSLRQGVDEKLF
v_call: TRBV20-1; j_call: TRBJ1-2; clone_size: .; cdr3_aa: SALHRRDYT
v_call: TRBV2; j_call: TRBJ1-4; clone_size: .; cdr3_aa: ASTRLNEKLF
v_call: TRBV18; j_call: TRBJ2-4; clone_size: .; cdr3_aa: ASSPLTGAGLAKNIQY
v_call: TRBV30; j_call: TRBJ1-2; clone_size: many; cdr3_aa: AWKVRNYGYT
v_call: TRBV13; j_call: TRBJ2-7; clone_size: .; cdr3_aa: ASSLGARGGGEQY
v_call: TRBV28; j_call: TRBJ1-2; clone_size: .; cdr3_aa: ASRAPDRAYGYT
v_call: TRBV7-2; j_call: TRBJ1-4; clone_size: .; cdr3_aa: ASSLGTGSEKLF
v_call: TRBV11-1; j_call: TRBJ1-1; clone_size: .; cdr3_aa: ASSLRQANTEAF
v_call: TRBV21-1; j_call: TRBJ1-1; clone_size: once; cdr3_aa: ASSRAGEGPGTEAF
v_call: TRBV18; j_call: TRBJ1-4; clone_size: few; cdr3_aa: ASSGTGVEKLF
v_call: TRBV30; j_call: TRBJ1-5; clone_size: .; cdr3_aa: AWSVSGSNQPQH
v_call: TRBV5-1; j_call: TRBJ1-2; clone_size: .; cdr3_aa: ASSLDTANYGYT
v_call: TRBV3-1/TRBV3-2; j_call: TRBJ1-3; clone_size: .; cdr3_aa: ASSLQGGRGYTIY
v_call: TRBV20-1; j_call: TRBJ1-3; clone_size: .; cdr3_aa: SASGASSGNTIY
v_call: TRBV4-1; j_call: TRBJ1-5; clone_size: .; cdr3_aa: ASSLQGGNQPQH
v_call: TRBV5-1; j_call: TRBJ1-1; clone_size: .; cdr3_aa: ASSPDRATMNTEAF
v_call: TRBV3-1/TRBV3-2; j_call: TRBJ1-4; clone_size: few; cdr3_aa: ASSPRRGINEKLF
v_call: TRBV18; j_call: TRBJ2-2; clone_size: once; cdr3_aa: ASSPQGASTGELF
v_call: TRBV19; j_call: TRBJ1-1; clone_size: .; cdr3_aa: ASSMVGTGSEAF
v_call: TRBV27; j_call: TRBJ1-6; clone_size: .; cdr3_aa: ASSFRDRYRSPLH
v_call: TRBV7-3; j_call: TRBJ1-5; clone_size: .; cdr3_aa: ASSPAADSNQPQH
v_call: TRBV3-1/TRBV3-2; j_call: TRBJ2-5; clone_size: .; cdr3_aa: ASSQQVQETQY
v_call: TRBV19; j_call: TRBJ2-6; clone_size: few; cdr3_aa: ASRPSRGHSGANVLT
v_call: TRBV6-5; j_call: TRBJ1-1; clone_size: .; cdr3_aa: ASSFGNTEAF
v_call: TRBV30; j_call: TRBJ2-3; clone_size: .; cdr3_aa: AWTHRADTQY
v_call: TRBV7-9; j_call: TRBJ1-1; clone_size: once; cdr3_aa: ASSLTGLNTEAF